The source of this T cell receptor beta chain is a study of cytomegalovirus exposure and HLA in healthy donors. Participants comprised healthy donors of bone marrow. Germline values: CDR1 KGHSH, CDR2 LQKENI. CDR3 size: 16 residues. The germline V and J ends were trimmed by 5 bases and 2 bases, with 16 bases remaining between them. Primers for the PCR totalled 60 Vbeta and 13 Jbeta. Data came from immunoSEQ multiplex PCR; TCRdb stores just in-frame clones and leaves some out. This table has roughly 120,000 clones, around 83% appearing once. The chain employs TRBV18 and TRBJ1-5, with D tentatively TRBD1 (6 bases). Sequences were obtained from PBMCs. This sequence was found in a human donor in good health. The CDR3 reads CASSTQGGSGNQPQHF. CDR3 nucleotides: TGTGCCAGCTCAACACAAGGGGGTTCTGGCAATCAGCCCCAGCATTTT.